A single sample gave rise to the 9 T cell receptor beta chains below, sequenced in a study of blood T cell repertoires in COVID-19. Assay: immunoSEQ multiplex PCR; the TCRdb copy retains only in-frame clones and omits some. The data contain roughly 180,000 clones, 81% of them seen just once; the ten biggest clones take up 11%. The sample consisted of peripheral blood. These TCRs come from a woman aged 40 to 49 with COVID-19, enrolled during active disease.

The chain links TRBV9 to TRBJ2-3; a weak D match, TRBD1 (6 bases). Trimming took off 0 bases at V and 4 bases at J, with 12 bases between the two ends. Per germline, CDR1 SGDLS and CDR2 YYNGEE. The CDR3 runs to 15 residues. The CDR3 spells CASSVGDGTPDTQYF. In DNA form, the CDR3 reads TGTGCCAGCAGCGTAGGGGACGGGACACCAGATACGCAGTATTTT.

The J gene is TRBJ1-4, the V gene TRBV6-5; 7 bases fit TRBD1. The CDR3 spans 14 residues. Germline CDR1 and CDR2: MNHEY and SVGAGI. The ends lost 6 bases at V and 7 bases at J; junction bases unmatched: 8. DNA for the CDR3: TGTGCCAGCAGGGACGACAGGGCGGGTGAAAAACTGTTTTTT. This encodes CASRDDRAGEKLFF.

The count of this clone is one. This chain joins TRBV19 and TRBJ1-1, with 11 bases aligning to TRBD1. The J segment lost 0 bases and the V segment lost 4 bases, leaving 7 bases of the junction unmatched. This CDR3 is 17 amino acids long. Germline V gene lookup returns CDR1 LNHDA and CDR2 SQIVND (reference sequence). The CDR3 region has the DNA TGTGCCAGTAGTACGTGGGACAGGGGGACTATGAACACTGAAGCTTTCTTT. It translates to CASSTWDRGTMNTEAFF. Combining the CDR3 with reference TRBV19 and TRBJ1-1 gives the whole variable domain DGGITQSPKYLFRKEGQNVTLSCEQNLNHDAMYWYRQDPGQGLRLIYYSQIVNDFQKGDIAEGYSVSREKKESFPLTVTSAQKNPTAFYLCASSTWDRGTMNTEAFFGQGTRLTVV.

The rearrangement joins TRBV3-1 (or the pseudogene TRBV3-2) to TRBJ2-1; a possible D gene is TRBD2 (5 bases). CDR3 length: 17 residues. Trimming pared 1 base from V and 0 bases from J, leaving 13 bases between. The germline V gene has CDR1 LGHDT and CDR2 YNNKEL (reference sequence). The CDR3 DNA sequence: TGTGCCAGCAGCCAAGTCGGGGTCAGGAGCTCCTACAATGAGCAGTTCTTC. It encodes CASSQVGVRSSYNEQFF.

The rearrangement links TRBV3-1 (or the pseudogene TRBV3-2) to TRBJ2-7; a weak D match, TRBD1 (6 bases). Germline CDR1 is LGHDT and CDR2 is YNNKEL (reference sequence). V shed 0 bases and J shed 2 bases, with 11 bases lying between them. This CDR3 is 15 amino acids long. The CDR3 is CASSQEQGRTYEQYF. Written as DNA, the CDR3 is TGTGCCAGCAGCCAAGAACAGGGTAGAACCTACGAGCAGTACTTC.

The CDR3 coding sequence is TGTGCCAGCGGCTCCCCAACGGGAGATACGCAGTATTTT. Its translation is CASGSPTGDTQYF. This rearrangement joins TRBV12-3 or TRBV12-4 to TRBJ2-3; D gene uncertain. V lost 8 bases to trimming and J lost 5 bases, with 14 bases between them. This CDR3 contains 13 residues.

The V gene is TRBV15, the J gene TRBJ2-1, with D perhaps TRBD2 (5 bases). Trimming stripped 0 bases from V and 10 bases from J, with 10 bases between. The CDR3 loop spans 13 amino acids. The germline gives CDR1 LNHNV, CDR2 YYDKDF (reference sequence). The CDR3 loop reads CATSRDKGGEQFF. CDR3 nucleotide sequence: TGTGCCACCAGCAGAGATAAAGGCGGGGAGCAGTTCTTC. Together with reference TRBV15 and TRBJ2-1, the CDR3 gives the full variable domain: DAMVIQNPRYQVTQFGKPVTLSCSQTLNHNVMYWYQQKSSQAPKLLFHYYDKDFNNEADTPDNFQSRRPNTSFCFLDIRSPGLGDTAMYLCATSRDKGGEQFFGPGTRLTVL.

This clone was detected once. V usage is TRBV7-9 and J usage is TRBJ2-2; D uncertain. The germline V and J ends were trimmed by 6 bases and 2 bases, with 16 bases remaining between them. CDR3 length: 16 amino acids. The V gene's germline CDR1 is SEHNR and CDR2 FQNEAQ (reference sequence). This CDR3 is CASRNEELTNTGELFF. The CDR3 DNA follows: TGTGCCAGCAGGAACGAAGAACTTACTAACACCGGGGAGCTGTTTTTT.

This rearrangement joins TRBV28 to TRBJ2-6; D is ambiguous. CDR1 MDHEN and CDR2 SYDVKM come from the germline V gene. V gave up 5 bases and J gave up 0 bases, with 8 bases separating them. The CDR3 loop spans 15 amino acids. The CDR3 is CASSPPISGANVLTF. The CDR3 DNA reads TGTGCCAGCAGTCCGCCTATCTCTGGGGCCAACGTCCTGACTTTC.